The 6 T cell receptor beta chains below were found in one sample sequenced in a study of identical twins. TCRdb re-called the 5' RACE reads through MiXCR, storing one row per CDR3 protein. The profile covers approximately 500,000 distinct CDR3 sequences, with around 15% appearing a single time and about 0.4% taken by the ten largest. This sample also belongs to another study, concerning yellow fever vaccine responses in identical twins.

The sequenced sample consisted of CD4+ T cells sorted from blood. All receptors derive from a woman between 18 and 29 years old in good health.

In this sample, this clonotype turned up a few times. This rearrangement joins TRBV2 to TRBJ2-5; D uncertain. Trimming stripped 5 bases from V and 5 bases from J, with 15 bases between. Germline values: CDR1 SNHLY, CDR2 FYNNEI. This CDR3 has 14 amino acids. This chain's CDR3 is CASSPWQALETQYF. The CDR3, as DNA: TGTGCCAGCAGTCCGTGGCAGGCTCTGGAGACCCAGTACTTC.

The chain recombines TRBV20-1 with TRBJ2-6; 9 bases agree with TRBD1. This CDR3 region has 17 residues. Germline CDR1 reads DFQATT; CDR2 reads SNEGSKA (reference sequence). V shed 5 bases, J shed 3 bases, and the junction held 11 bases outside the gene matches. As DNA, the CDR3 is TGCAGTGCTCCAAGGACAGGGGAATTAGGTGGGGCCAACGTCCTGACTTTC. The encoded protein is CSAPRTGELGGANVLTF.

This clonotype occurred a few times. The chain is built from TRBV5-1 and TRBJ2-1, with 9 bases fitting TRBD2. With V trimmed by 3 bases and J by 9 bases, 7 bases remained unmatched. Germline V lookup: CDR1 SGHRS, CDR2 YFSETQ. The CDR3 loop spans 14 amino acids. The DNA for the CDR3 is TGCGCCAGCAGCTACGGGACTAGCATTGGTGAGCAGTTCTTC. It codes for CASSYGTSIGEQFF.

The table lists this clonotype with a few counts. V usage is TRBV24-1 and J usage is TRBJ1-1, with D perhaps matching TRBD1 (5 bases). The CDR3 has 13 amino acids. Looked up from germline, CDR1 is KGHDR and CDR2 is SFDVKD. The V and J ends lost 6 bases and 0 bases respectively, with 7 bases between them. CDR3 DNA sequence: TGTGCCACCAGTTCAGGGATGAACACTGAAGCTTTCTTT. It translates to CATSSGMNTEAFF.

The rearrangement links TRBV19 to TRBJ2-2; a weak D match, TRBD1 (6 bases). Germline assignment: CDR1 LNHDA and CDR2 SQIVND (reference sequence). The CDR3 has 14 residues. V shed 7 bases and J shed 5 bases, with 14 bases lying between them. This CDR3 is CASIFTGTTGELFF. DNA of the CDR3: TGTGCCAGTATTTTCACAGGGACAACCGGGGAGCTGTTTTTT.

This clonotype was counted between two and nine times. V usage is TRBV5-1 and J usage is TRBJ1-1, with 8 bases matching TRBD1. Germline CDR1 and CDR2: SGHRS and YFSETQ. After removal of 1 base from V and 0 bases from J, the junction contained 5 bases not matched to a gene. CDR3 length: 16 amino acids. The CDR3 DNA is TGCGCCAGCAGCTTGCTCCGGACAGGGTTGAACACTGAAGCTTTCTTT. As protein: CASSLLRTGLNTEAFF.